The T cell receptor beta chain under discussion was sequenced for a study of cytomegalovirus exposure and HLA in healthy donors. Study-wide findings and caveats: Rare sequences made up most TCRs, while some public TCRs were found in many donors. Within the 95 to 150 validation repertoires, first-cohort TCR clusters tended to co-occur, according to a later analysis. Under in vitro conditions, a few CMV-associated chains were confirmed as specific for CMV antigens. Cytomegalovirus association was assigned to approximately 180 TCR beta chains.

The CDR3 length is 16 residues. The V end was cut by 6 bases, the J end by 0 bases, with 15 bases between. Germline lookup yields CDR1 SGHVS and CDR2 FQNEAQ. The data were produced by immunoSEQ multiplex PCR, yet TCRdb's version contains in-frame clones alone and is incomplete. Here the sample spans some 170,000 clones, approximately 90% being singletons. Comment on this clone: The antigen remains undetermined.

Sequencing was performed on PBMCs. The chain carries TRBV7-8 and TRBJ2-4; D remains ambiguous. The sequence was obtained from a woman between 25 and 40 years old in good health and CMV-seronegative. The CDR3 spells CASSQRGALAKNIQYF. CDR3 in DNA: TGTGCCAGCAGTCAACGAGGTGCCTTAGCCAAAAACATTCAGTACTTC.